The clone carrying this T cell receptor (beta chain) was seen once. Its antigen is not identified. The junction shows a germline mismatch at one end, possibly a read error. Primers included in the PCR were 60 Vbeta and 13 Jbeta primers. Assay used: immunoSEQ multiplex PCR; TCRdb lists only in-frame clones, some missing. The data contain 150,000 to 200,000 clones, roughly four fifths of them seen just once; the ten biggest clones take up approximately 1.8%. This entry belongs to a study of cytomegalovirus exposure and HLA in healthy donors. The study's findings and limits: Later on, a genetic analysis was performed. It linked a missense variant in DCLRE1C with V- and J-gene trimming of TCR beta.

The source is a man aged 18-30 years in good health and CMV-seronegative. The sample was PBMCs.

The chain's CDR3 is CSSSLGLTGGPGGYTF. The CDR3 nucleotides are TGTTCCAGCAGCTTAGGCTTAACAGGGGGACCGGGTGGCTACACCTTC. The chain carries TRBV7-9 and TRBJ1-2; 8 bases are a match to TRBD1. Germline V gene sequence: CDR1 SEHNR, CDR2 FQNEAQ (reference sequence). The CDR3 sequence is 16 residues long.